Included here is one T cell receptor (beta chain) sequence, with context. The target antigen is unknown. Germline and junction disagree at one end, which may indicate a read error. The sample originates from a study of monozygotic twins with cystic fibrosis. Overall study results and limits: In 13 of 16 pairs, V gene usage was closest to the co-twin's. Shared CDR3 numbers were not associated with age, concordance or severity. Low clonality (median approximately 0.0095) suggested a mostly naive repertoire. Monozygotic CF twin pairs shared significantly more nucleotide-identical clonotypes than unrelated CF individuals did.

Assay: immunoSEQ multiplex PCR; the TCRdb copy retains only in-frame clones and omits some. Of fewer than 15,000 clones listed, 95% to 99% are singletons. Sequenced: blood. The source of this sequence is a girl aged 2-10 years with cystic fibrosis.

DNA of the CDR3: TGTGCCAGTAGTATAGGAGGTAGGCAGGGACTCCGCTTC. It is translated as CASSIGGRQGLRF. V usage is TRBV19 and J usage is TRBJ2-7, with D possibly TRBD2 on 6 matching bases. There are 13 residues in the CDR3. The V gene's germline CDR1 is LNHDA and CDR2 SQIVND (reference sequence).